This TCR beta chain was recovered during a study of CD8+ T cells in alopecia areata. cDNA reverse transcribed from extracted RNA served as the sequencing template. Data came from immunoSEQ multiplex PCR; TCRdb stores just in-frame clones and leaves some out. The repertoire includes 95,000 to 100,000 clones, under 70% of them detected once, and about 16% sits in the top ten. The sample's treatment: oral pan-JAK inhibitor, 5-10 mg twice daily. Trimming took 0 bases from V and 5 from J, leaving 14 bases between them. The CDR3 has 15 residues. Germline CDR1 LNHNV, CDR2 YYDKDF (reference sequence). There are a few counts of this clone. Its antigen is unknown. Study-level findings and limits: While patients received tofacitinib, many expanded lesional clones remained present in scalp and blood. Besides other cells, scalp samples also yield sequences of resident alphabeta T cells from normal skin. Within the top 100, expanded CD8+ clones significantly decreased with tofacitinib, as did scalp clonality.

This clonotype originated in a human donor with alopecia areata. The sequences come from CD8+ T cells sorted from blood, collected at week 4, from a patient treated with tofacitinib. V and J are TRBV15 and TRBJ2-7; possible D gene TRBD2, 5 bases. Here the CDR3 reads CATSRDLAGAHEQYF. As DNA, the CDR3 is TGTGCCACCAGCAGAGATCTGGCGGGCGCGCACGAGCAGTACTTC.